This TCR beta chain was sequenced for a study of T cells after posttransplantation cyclophosphamide. This clone has a handful of counts. Treatment was busulfan-fludarabine conditioning, a marrow graft, and cyclophosphamide on days +3 and +4. This CDR3 spans 15 amino acids. Germline CDR1 LNHDA, CDR2 SQIVND (reference sequence). TCRdb's copy holds only in-frame clones and misses some; the assay was immunoSEQ multiplex PCR. The repertoire yields approximately 6,200 clones, none seen only once; the top ten contain 5.2%. Sequencing used PBMCs, obtained after an allogeneic stem cell transplant with post-transplant cyclophosphamide. This clonotype originated in a young adult male patient who received an allogeneic stem cell transplant from an unrelated donor, was CMV-positive, and had acute and chronic GVHD. These T cells may partly come from the graft donor. The V and J genes are TRBV19 and TRBJ2-5; a weak D match, TRBD2 (5 bases). The DNA end is more similar to TRBJ2-7, so the J call may be wrong. The CDR3 is CASSIGRYPAYEQYF. DNA for the CDR3: TGTGCCAGTAGTATAGGGAGGTACCCAGCCTACGAGCAGTACTTC.